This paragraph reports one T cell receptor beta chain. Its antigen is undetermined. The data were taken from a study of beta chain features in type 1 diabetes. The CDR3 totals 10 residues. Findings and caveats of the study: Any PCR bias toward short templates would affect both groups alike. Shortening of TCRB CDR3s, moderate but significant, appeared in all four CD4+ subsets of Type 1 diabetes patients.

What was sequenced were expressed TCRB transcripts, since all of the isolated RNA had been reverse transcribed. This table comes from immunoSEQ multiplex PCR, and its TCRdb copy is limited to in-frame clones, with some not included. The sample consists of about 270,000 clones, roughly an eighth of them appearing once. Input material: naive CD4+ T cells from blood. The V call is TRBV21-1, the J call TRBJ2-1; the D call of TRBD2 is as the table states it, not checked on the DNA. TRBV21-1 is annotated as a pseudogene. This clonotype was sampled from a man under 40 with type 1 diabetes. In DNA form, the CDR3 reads TGTGCCAGCATAGCTTCTGAGCAGTTCTTC. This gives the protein CASIASEQFF.